This T cell receptor (beta chain) was documented in a study of T cells in Graves' hyperthyroidism and ophthalmopathy. Findings and caveats of the study: For ophthalmopathy, model prediction preceded onset by a median about 6.4 months.

Researchers took RNA transcripts and amplified the TCR beta CDR3 regions from them. First-round RT-PCR with HTBI primers amplified the TCR CDR3 region. Via MiXCR, TCRdb re-called the multiplex PCR reads, giving one row per CDR3 protein. This table has roughly 570,000 distinct CDR3 sequences, around 42% appearing once. Hyperthyroidism patients were newly diagnosed, had disease duration under 2 months, and were aged 18 to 65 years. The study left out patients who had uncontrolled infection, other autoimmune disease, pregnancy or lactation. This clonotype has a handful of counts. Its antigen is as yet unknown. The junction does not match germline at one end; this may be a read error. Germline V gene sequence: CDR1 SSHAT, CDR2 FNYEAQ (reference sequence). The CDR3 runs to 14 residues.

Sequences were obtained from peripheral blood or thyroid tissue (not recorded which). This receptor was taken from a woman aged 18 to 35 with Graves' hyperthyroidism. The chain couples TRBV7-7 to TRBJ2-1; TRBD1 matches 12 bases. The CDR3 loop is CASSPGQGANEQFF. DNA of the CDR3: TGTGCTAGCAGCCCGGGACAGGGGGCCAATGAGCAGTTCTTC. The variable domain in full, completed from reference TRBV7-7 and TRBJ2-1, reads GAGVSQSPRYKVTKRGQDVTLRCDPISSHATLYWYQQALGQGPEFLTYFNYEAQPDKSGLPSDRFSAERPEGSISTLTIQRTEQRDSAMYRCASSPGQGANEQFFGPGTRLTVL.